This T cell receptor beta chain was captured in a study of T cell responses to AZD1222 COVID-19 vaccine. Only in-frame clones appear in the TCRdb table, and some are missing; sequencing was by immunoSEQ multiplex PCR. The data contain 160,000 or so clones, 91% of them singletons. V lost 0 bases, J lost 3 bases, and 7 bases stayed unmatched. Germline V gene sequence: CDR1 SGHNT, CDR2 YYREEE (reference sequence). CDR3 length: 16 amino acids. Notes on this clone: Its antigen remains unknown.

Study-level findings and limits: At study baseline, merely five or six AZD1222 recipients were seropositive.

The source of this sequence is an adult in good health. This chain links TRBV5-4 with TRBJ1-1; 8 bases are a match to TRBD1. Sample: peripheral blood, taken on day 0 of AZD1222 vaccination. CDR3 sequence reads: CASSLAQGGLHTEAFF. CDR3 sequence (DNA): TGTGCCAGCAGCTTGGCACAGGGGGGATTGCACACTGAAGCTTTCTTT.